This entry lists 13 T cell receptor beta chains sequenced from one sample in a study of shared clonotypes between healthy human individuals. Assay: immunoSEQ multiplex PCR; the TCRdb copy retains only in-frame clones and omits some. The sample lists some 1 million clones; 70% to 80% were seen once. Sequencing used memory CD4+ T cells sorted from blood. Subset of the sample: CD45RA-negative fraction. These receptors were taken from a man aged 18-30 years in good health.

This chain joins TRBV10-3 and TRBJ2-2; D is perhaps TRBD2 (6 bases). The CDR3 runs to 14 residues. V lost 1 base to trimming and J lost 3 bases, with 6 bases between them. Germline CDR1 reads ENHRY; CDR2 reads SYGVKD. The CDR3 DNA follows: TGTGCCATCAGTGAGTTAGCGGACACCGGGGAGCTGTTTTTT. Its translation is CAISELADTGELFF.

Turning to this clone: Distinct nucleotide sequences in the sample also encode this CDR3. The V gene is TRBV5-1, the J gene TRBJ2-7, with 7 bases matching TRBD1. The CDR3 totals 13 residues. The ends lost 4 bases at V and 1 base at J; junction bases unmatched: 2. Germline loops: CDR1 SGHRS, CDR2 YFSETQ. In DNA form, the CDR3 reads TGCGCCAGCAGCACAGGGGTATCCTACGAGCAGTACTTC. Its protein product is CASSTGVSYEQYF.

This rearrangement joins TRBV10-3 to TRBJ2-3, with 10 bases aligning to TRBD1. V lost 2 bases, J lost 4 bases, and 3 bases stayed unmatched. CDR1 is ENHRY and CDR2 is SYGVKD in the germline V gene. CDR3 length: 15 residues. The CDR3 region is CAISEPGQGADTQYF. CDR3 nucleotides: TGTGCCATCAGTGAGCCCGGACAGGGGGCAGATACGCAGTATTTT.

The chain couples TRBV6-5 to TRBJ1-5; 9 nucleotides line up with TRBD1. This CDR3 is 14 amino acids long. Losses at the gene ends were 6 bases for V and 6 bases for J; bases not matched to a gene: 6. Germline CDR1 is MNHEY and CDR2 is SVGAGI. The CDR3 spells CASSRGQGAQPQHF. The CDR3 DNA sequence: TGTGCCAGCAGCCGGGGACAGGGAGCTCAGCCCCAGCATTTT.

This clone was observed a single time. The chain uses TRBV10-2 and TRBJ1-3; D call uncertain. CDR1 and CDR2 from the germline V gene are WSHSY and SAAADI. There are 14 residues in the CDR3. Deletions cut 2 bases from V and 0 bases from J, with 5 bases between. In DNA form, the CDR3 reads TGCGCCAGCAGTGAGAGGTTCTCTGGAAACACCATATATTTT. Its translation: CASSERFSGNTIYF.

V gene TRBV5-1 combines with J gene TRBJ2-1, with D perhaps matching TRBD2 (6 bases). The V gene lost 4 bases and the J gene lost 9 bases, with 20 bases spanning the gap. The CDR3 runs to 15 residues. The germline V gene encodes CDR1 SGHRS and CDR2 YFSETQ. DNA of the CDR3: TGCGCCAGCAGCCTCCGCGGCGCGTCCGGGGGTGAGCAGTTCTTC. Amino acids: CASSLRGASGGEQFF.

DNA for the CDR3: TGCGCCAGCAGCTCATCAGGGGTAAGAGGACCTGAAGCTTTCTTT. As protein: CASSSSGVRGPEAFF. The chain couples TRBV5-1 to TRBJ1-1, with TRBD1 as a possible D gene (6 bases). Trimming removed 3 bases at V and 6 bases at J, with 18 bases between. There are 15 residues in the CDR3. Germline V lookup: CDR1 SGHRS, CDR2 YFSETQ.

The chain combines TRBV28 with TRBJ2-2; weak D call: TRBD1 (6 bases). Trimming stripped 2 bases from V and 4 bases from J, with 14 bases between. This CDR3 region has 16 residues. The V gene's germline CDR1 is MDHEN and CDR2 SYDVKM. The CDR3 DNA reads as TGTGCCAGCAGTTTAAGAAGGGGGTGGAGCACCGGGGAGCTGTTTTTT. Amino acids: CASSLRRGWSTGELFF.

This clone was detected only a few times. This chain's CDR3 is CASSLGTSGGGTQYF. In DNA, the CDR3 is TGTGCCAGCAGCTTAGGTACTAGCGGTGGAGGGACCCAGTACTTC. The chain uses TRBV7-9 and TRBJ2-5, with TRBD2 matching over 8 bases. The length of the CDR3 is 15 residues. Looked up from germline, CDR1 is SEHNR and CDR2 is FQNEAQ (reference sequence). After removal of 1 base from V and 7 bases from J, the junction contained 8 bases not matched to a gene.

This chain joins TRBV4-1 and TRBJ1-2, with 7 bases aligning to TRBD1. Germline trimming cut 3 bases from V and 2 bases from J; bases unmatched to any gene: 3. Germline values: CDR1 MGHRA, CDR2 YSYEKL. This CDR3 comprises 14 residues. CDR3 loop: CASSQGQWNYGYTF. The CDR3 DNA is TGCGCCAGCAGCCAGGGACAGTGGAACTATGGCTACACCTTC.

CDR3 nucleotide sequence: TGTGCCAGTAGTACCAATCGACAGGGAAAACCTTATGGCTACACCTTC. Protein product: CASSTNRQGKPYGYTF. The chain is built from TRBV19 and TRBJ1-2; TRBD1 matches 7 bases. Germline V gives CDR1 LNHDA, CDR2 SQIVND (reference sequence). The junction had 13 bases not matched to a gene; V was cut back by 4 bases and J by 5 bases. CDR3 length: 16 residues.

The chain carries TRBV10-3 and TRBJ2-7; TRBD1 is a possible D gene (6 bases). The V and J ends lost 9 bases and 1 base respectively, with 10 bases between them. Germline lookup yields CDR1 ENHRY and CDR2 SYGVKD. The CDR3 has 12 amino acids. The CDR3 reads CAISDRSYEQYF. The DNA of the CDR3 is TGTGCCATTTCGGACAGATCCTACGAGCAGTACTTC.

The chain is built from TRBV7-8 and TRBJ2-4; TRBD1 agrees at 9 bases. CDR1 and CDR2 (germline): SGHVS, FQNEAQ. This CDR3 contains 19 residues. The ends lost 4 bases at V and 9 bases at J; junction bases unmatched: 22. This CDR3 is CASSSRDRVFVETPGIQYF. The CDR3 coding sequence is TGTGCCAGCAGCTCCCGGGACAGGGTGTTTGTCGAGACCCCTGGCATTCAGTACTTC.